These 23 T cell receptor beta chains were sequenced from one sample in a study of blood T cell repertoires in COVID-19. Data came from immunoSEQ multiplex PCR; TCRdb stores just in-frame clones and leaves some out. The repertoire has tens of thousands of clones, 90% to 95% of them found once; the top ten carry around 4.2%. Specimen: peripheral blood. The source of these receptors is a man aged 45-65 years with acute or convalescent COVID-19.

This clone was found once. The V call is TRBV3-1 (or the pseudogene TRBV3-2), the J call TRBJ2-5; D remains ambiguous. This CDR3 is built from 14 residues. Germline V gene lookup returns CDR1 LGHDT and CDR2 YNNKEL (reference sequence). V was shortened by 0 bases and J by 7 bases, with 12 bases between the two germline ends. The CDR3 DNA sequence: TGTGCCAGCAGCCAAGATAGCAAGTCCGGGACCCAGTACTTC. Translated: CASSQDSKSGTQYF.

The J gene is TRBJ2-1, the V gene TRBV19, with 9 bases aligning to TRBD1. V lost 3 bases to trimming and J lost 0 bases; unmatched junction nucleotides: 6. CDR3 size: 17 residues. In germline, CDR1 is LNHDA, CDR2 SQIVND (reference sequence). This CDR3 reads CASSIRSTGGSYNEQFF. The CDR3 DNA sequence: TGTGCCAGTAGTATTAGGTCGACAGGGGGCTCCTACAATGAGCAGTTCTTC.

The rearrangement joins TRBV5-6 to TRBJ2-5, with 14 nucleotides matching TRBD2. The CDR3 spans 17 residues. The ends lost 4 bases at V and 4 bases at J; junction bases unmatched: 9. CDR1 and CDR2 (germline): SGHDT, YYEEEE. CDR3 residues: CASSGGTSGSWVETQYF. The CDR3 DNA reads as TGTGCCAGCAGCGGAGGGACTAGCGGGAGTTGGGTAGAGACCCAGTACTTC.

The V and J genes are TRBV10-1 and TRBJ2-5; 8 bases agree with TRBD1. Trimming at V came to 3 bases and at J to 12 bases, leaving 12 bases not matched to a gene. Germline CDR1 is WNHNN and CDR2 is SYGVQD (reference sequence). There are 14 residues in the CDR3. This CDR3 reads CASSENGGSGQEYF. The CDR3 DNA is TGCGCCAGCAGTGAAAACGGCGGGTCGGGACAGGAGTACTTC.

CDR3 amino acids: CASSLETGGVPHQPQHF. Here the CDR3 DNA reads TGTGCCAGCAGCTTAGAAACCGGCGGGGTGCCCCATCAGCCCCAGCATTTT. The chain joins TRBV7-8 to TRBJ1-5; no clear D. Germline V gene lookup returns CDR1 SGHVS and CDR2 FQNEAQ. This CDR3 region has 17 residues. V was cut by 1 base and J by 5 bases, with 18 bases left in between.

The gene calls are TRBV5-8 and TRBJ1-2; D is unclear. CDR1 SGHTS and CDR2 YDEGEE come from the germline V gene. Deletions cut 0 bases from V and 2 bases from J, with 8 bases between. The CDR3 runs 14 residues. The CDR3 loop is CASSLGHLNYGYTF. For the CDR3, the DNA is TGTGCCAGCAGCTTGGGACATCTGAACTATGGCTACACCTTC.

The rearrangement uses TRBV7-8 and TRBJ2-7; possible D gene TRBD1, 6 bases. The V end lost 4 bases, the J end lost 3 bases, and 16 bases lay between the germline ends. The CDR3 loop spans 15 amino acids. Germline CDR1 SGHVS, CDR2 FQNEAQ. CDR3 bases: TGTGCCAGCAGCTCCTTACGGACAGCCGTCTACGAGCAGTACTTC. Translation gives CASSSLRTAVYEQYF.

This chain uses TRBV3-1 (or the pseudogene TRBV3-2) with TRBJ2-1; a weak D match, TRBD2 (6 bases). This CDR3 is 17 amino acids long. The V gene's germline CDR1 is LGHDT and CDR2 YNNKEL (reference sequence). Trimming shortened V by 0 bases and J by 7 bases, and 19 bases separated the two germline ends. The CDR3: CASSQDPRGRPWNEQFF. The DNA for the CDR3 is TGTGCCAGCAGCCAAGATCCACGGGGGAGACCCTGGAATGAGCAGTTCTTC.

This chain joins TRBV5-1 and TRBJ1-2, with 8 nucleotides matching TRBD1. CDR1 SGHRS and CDR2 YFSETQ come from the germline V gene. V lost 3 bases to trimming and J lost 0 bases; unmatched junction nucleotides: 7. The length of the CDR3 is 16 residues. The CDR3 DNA is TGCGCCAGCAGCTACGATAACAGGGGGGCTAACTATGGCTACACCTTC. Translated: CASSYDNRGANYGYTF. Using reference TRBV5-1 and TRBJ1-2 for the parts outside the CDR3, the full variable domain is KAGVTQTPRYLIKTRGQQVTLSCSPISGHRSVSWYQQTPGQGLQFLFEYFSETQRNKGNFPGRFSGRQFSNSRSEMNVSTLELGDSALYLCASSYDNRGANYGYTFGSGTRLTVV.

The chain links TRBV9 to TRBJ2-2; D unresolved. Trimming left V 2 bases short and J 7 bases short, with 12 bases between. From germline, CDR1 is SGDLS and CDR2 YYNGEE. This CDR3 has 14 amino acids. CDR3 sequence (DNA): TGTGCCAGCAGCGTTAGCAGTTCTGGCGGGGAGCTGTTTTTT. The encoded protein is CASSVSSSGGELFF.

This clone has more than one count but fewer than ten. The rearrangement links TRBV4-1 to TRBJ1-2; D is unresolved. This CDR3 has 16 amino acids. In germline, CDR1 is MGHRA, CDR2 YSYEKL. Trimming took off 0 bases at V and 8 bases at J, with 19 bases between the two ends. The CDR3 here is CASSQEERKRARGYTF. CDR3 coding DNA: TGCGCCAGCAGCCAAGAAGAGAGGAAGCGGGCTCGGGGCTACACCTTC.

V gene TRBV7-6 combines with J gene TRBJ2-7, with 10 bases identical to TRBD1. The ends lost 1 base at V and 3 bases at J; junction bases unmatched: 6. Germline CDR1 SGHVS, CDR2 FNYEAQ. The CDR3 runs 16 residues. CDR3 residues: CASSLETGQGIYEQYF. The CDR3 DNA is TGTGCCAGCAGCTTAGAAACGGGACAGGGGATCTACGAGCAGTACTTC.

The rearrangement links TRBV29-1 to TRBJ1-4; D possibly corresponds to TRBD1 (5 bases). The germline V gene has CDR1 SQVTM and CDR2 ANQGSEA. This CDR3 is 12 amino acids long. V lost 1 base and J lost 14, with 14 bases in between. CDR3 region: CSVEGGGGVLFF. The CDR3 nucleotides read TGCAGCGTTGAAGGTGGGGGGGGTGTCCTGTTTTTT. The full variable domain, with the rest looked up from reference TRBV29-1 and TRBJ1-4, is SAVISQKPSRDICQRGTSLTIQCQVDSQVTMMFWYRQQPGQSLTLIATANQGSEATYESGFVIDKFPISRPNLTFSTLTVSNMSPEDSSIYLCSVEGGGGVLFFGSGTQLSVL.

The V gene is TRBV28, the J gene TRBJ2-1, with 12 bases identical to TRBD2. The V segment lost 5 bases and the J segment 8 bases; nucleotides outside the gene matches: 7. CDR3 size: 15 residues. The V gene's germline CDR1 is MDHEN and CDR2 SYDVKM. CDR3 DNA sequence: TGTGCCAGCAGTCCCAGACTAGCGGGAGTCCATGAGCAGTTCTTC. It yields the protein CASSPRLAGVHEQFF.

J is TRBJ2-3 and V is TRBV4-1; 13 nucleotides agree with TRBD2. This CDR3 contains 18 residues. J lost 2 bases, V lost 5 bases, and 10 bases had no gene match. Germline-derived CDR1 and CDR2 are MGHRA and YSYEKL. Here the CDR3 reads CASSLGLAGVLATDTQYF. The CDR3 DNA reads as TGCGCCAGCAGCTTAGGACTAGCGGGAGTCCTTGCCACAGATACGCAGTATTTT.

This chain joins TRBV3-1 (or the pseudogene TRBV3-2) and TRBJ2-3; 9 bases map to TRBD2. The J segment lost 0 bases and the V segment lost 3 bases, leaving 4 bases of the junction unmatched. Per germline, CDR1 LGHDT and CDR2 YNNKEL (reference sequence). This CDR3 contains 16 residues. The CDR3: CASSQGLAGSTDTQYF. CDR3 nucleotides: TGTGCCAGCAGCCAGGGGCTAGCGGGGAGCACAGATACGCAGTATTTT.

The chain recombines TRBV24-1 with TRBJ1-2; no clear D. V lost 4 bases and J 3 bases, leaving 8 bases between the germline ends. The CDR3 is made up of 13 amino acids. Per germline, CDR1 KGHDR and CDR2 SFDVKD. The CDR3: CATSDTLDYGYTF. CDR3 in DNA: TGTGCCACCAGTGACACATTGGACTATGGCTACACCTTC.

The gene calls are TRBV12-5 and TRBJ1-1; TRBD1 aligns across 9 bases. V was pared by 3 bases and J by 2 bases, with 7 bases of the junction left unmatched. CDR1 is LGHNT and CDR2 is FRNRAP in the germline V gene. This CDR3 region has 16 residues. This CDR3 is CASGFGTGRDNTEAFF. The CDR3 DNA follows: TGTGCTAGTGGTTTCGGGACAGGGCGAGACAACACTGAAGCTTTCTTT.

The CDR3 is CASSSGTGFFYGYTF. The CDR3 DNA follows: TGTGCCAGCAGTTCCGGGACAGGGTTTTTCTATGGCTACACCTTC. The V gene is TRBV6-5, the J gene TRBJ1-2, with 9 bases aligning to TRBD1. The CDR3 consists of 15 residues. V lost 4 bases and J lost 4; bases outside the gene matches: 7. Per germline, CDR1 MNHEY and CDR2 SVGAGI.

This chain joins TRBV5-5 and TRBJ2-3; 10 nucleotides agree with TRBD2. Germline trimming cut 0 bases from V and 5 bases from J; bases unmatched to any gene: 6. CDR3 length equals 16 residues. In germline, CDR1 is SGHKS, CDR2 YYEKEE (reference sequence). The CDR3 DNA follows: TGTGCCAGCAGCTTGGCGCTAGCGGGAGTGGAAGATACGCAGTATTTT. It is translated as CASSLALAGVEDTQYF.

The chain uses TRBV10-3 and TRBJ1-2; 7 bases match TRBD1. This CDR3 contains 13 residues. The trim removed 3 bases at V and 8 bases at J, leaving 6 bases unmatched. Germline V CDR1 and CDR2: ENHRY, SYGVKD. CDR3 sequence (DNA): TGTGCCATCAGTGATACTTACAGGGGAGGCTACACCTTC. Protein: CAISDTYRGGYTF.

The V and J genes are TRBV15 and TRBJ1-2; D gene ambiguous. This CDR3 comprises 13 residues. Germline CDR1 reads LNHNV; CDR2 reads YYDKDF (reference sequence). Deletions cut 0 bases from V and 8 bases from J, with 10 bases between. CDR3 region: CATSRDTGSGYTF. As DNA, the CDR3 is TGTGCCACCAGCAGAGATACGGGATCGGGCTACACCTTC.

V is TRBV11-2 and J is TRBJ1-1; TRBD1 agrees at 8 bases. The CDR3 covers 15 residues. Germline CDR1 reads SGHAT; CDR2 reads FQNNGV. Losses at the gene ends were 7 bases for V and 4 bases for J; bases not matched to a gene: 11. The DNA for the CDR3 is TGTGCCAGCACCTTTCGACAGGGGAGCAGCACTGAAGCTTTCTTT. Its translation: CASTFRQGSSTEAFF.